This T cell receptor (beta chain) is drawn from a study of vaccination and CD4 T cells after COVID-19. Per germline, CDR1 MNHEY and CDR2 SVGEGT. The ends were cut back, 6 bases at V and 4 bases at J, with 16 bases in the middle. This CDR3 comprises 14 residues. This clonotype occurred a few times. What it binds is unknown. Treatment here: roughly ten-day PBMC culture with coronavirus spike peptide pools or control peptides (ViraFEST assay). The Oncomine TCR Beta short-read assay was applied to DNA of cultured CD4+ T cells. TCRdb called the PCR reads again in MiXCR, with one record for every CDR3 protein. The sample contains roughly 12,000 distinct CDR3 sequences, around 50% of which appear only once.

Sequences were obtained from CD4+ T cells from blood, cultured in vitro. The sequence derives from a human donor who had recovered from COVID-19. V is TRBV6-2 or TRBV6-3 and J is TRBJ2-7, with D unclear. The CDR3 DNA reads as TGTGCCAGCAGGCTAGAGGCGCGGATGTACGAGCAGTACTTC. This gives the protein CASRLEARMYEQYF.